This TCR beta chain derives from a study of blood T cell repertoires in COVID-19. Study at large: Acute-phase and convalescent COVID-19 samples originated in the United States, Italy and Spain.

Trimming took off 1 base at V and 2 bases at J, with 17 bases between the two ends. Germline CDR1 SGHVS, CDR2 FQNEAQ. CDR3 size: 17 residues. TCRdb keeps only in-frame clones here, not all; method: immunoSEQ multiplex PCR. In the table there are just over 300,000 clones, approximately 84% of which are singletons. This sequence joins TRBV7-8 and TRBJ2-5; D is unresolved. Sequencing input: PBMCs or T cells enriched from blood (not recorded which). The TCR originated in a man aged 25-40 years who had recovered from COVID-19. The CDR3 DNA follows: TGTGCCAGCAGCTTAGAATCCCCACAGCCTTATCAAGAGACCCAGTACTTC. This translates into CASSLESPQPYQETQYF.